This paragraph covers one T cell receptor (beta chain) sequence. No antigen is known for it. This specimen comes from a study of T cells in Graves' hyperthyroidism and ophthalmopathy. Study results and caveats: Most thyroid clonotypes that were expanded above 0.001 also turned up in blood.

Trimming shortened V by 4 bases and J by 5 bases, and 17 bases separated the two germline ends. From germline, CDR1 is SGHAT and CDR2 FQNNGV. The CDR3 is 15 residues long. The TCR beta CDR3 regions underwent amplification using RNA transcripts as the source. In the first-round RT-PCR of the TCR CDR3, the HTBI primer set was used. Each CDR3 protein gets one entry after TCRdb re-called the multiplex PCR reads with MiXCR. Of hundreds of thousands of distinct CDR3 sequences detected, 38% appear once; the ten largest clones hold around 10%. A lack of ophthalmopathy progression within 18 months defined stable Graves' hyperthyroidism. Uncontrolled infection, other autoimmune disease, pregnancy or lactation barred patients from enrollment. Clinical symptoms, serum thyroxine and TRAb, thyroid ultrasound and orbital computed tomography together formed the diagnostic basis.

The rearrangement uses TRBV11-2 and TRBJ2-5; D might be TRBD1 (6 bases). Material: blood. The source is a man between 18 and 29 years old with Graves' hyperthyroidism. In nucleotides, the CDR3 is TGTGCCAGCAGCTCAGTCAGGGGAGAAATGGAGACCCAGTACTTC. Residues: CASSSVRGEMETQYF. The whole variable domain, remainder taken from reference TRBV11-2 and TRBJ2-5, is EAGVAQSPRYKIIEKRQSVAFWCNPISGHATLYWYQQILGQGPKLLIQFQNNGVVDDSQLPKDRFSAERLKGVDSTLKIQPAKLEDSAVYLCASSSVRGEMETQYFGPGTRLLVL.